The clone carrying this TCR beta chain was observed a handful of times. The antigen is unknown. The sample originates from a study of T-cell memory formation after mild COVID-19. Broader study findings: Mainly in CM and EM were contracting CD4+ clones; CD8+ were in EMRA.

MiXCR was run by TCRdb on the 5' RACE reads, yielding one entry per CDR3 protein. This repertoire shows roughly 350,000 distinct CDR3 sequences, approximately 21% found once; its top ten account for around 13%. CDR1 is SGDLS, CDR2 YYNGEE, per germline. The ends were cut back, 4 bases at V and 5 bases at J, with 13 bases in the middle. The CDR3 sequence is 14 residues long. The sequence was collected from an adult woman who had mild COVID-19 (a few samples of this study predate the infection). Cell type and time point are not known. V is TRBV9 and J is TRBJ2-1; D is tentatively TRBD1 or TRBD2 (6 bases each). Sequenced: PBMCs or a T cell subset sorted from them (not recorded which). The CDR3 DNA sequence: TGTGCCAGCAGCAGGTGGGGGGCACACAATGAGCAGTTCTTC. Amino acids: CASSRWGAHNEQFF.